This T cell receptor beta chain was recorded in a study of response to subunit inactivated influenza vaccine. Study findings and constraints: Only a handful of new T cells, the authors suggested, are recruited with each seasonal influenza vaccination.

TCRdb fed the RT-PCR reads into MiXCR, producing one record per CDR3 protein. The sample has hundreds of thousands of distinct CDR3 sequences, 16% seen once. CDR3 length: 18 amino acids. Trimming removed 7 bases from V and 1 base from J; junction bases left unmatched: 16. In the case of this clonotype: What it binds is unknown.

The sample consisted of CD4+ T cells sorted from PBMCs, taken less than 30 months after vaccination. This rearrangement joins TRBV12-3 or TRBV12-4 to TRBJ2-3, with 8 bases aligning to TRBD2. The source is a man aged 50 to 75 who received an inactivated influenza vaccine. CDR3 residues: CASNTGGGPYSRTDTQYF. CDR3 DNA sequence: TGTGCCAGCAACACCGGGGGGGGCCCCTACAGCCGCACAGATACGCAGTATTTT.